The 24 T cell receptor beta chains reported below all come from one sample, sequenced in a study of early T cells in non-severe SARS-CoV-2 infection. TCRdb reanalysed the 5' RACE reads using MiXCR and keeps one entry per CDR3 protein. This table has approximately 99,000 distinct CDR3 sequences, around 10% appearing once. Sequencing used whole blood. These receptors all stem from an adult who was a healthcare worker with PCR-confirmed SARS-CoV-2 infection or an uninfected control (not recorded which).

This clonotype was seen many times. This chain uses TRBV11-2 with TRBJ2-2; 14 bases are a match to TRBD2. CDR3 length: 19 residues. Germline V gene lookup returns CDR1 SGHAT and CDR2 FQNNGV. The ends lost 5 bases at V and 1 base at J; junction bases unmatched: 9. The CDR3 DNA reads as TGTGCCAGCAGCCCGTACGGGGGACTAGCGGGAGAGAACACCGGGGAGCTGTTTTTT. Translating it yields CASSPYGGLAGENTGELFF.

There are a few counts of this clonotype. The chain couples TRBV20-1 to TRBJ1-6; 7 bases line up with TRBD1. V was clipped by 2 bases and J by 6 bases; unmatched bases: 7. Germline CDR1 and CDR2: DFQATT and SNEGSKA (reference sequence). CDR3 length: 15 residues. The CDR3 nucleotides read TGCAGTGCTAGATCCTCGGACAGGATTAATTCACCCCTCCACTTT. Protein product: CSARSSDRINSPLHF.

The chain links TRBV13 to TRBJ2-5, with D uncertain. Germline V gives CDR1 PRHDT, CDR2 FYEKMQ (reference sequence). Between the trimmed V and J ends, which lost 5 bases and 4 bases, there was a span of 2 bases. CDR3 length: 10 residues. CDR3 sequence reads: CASSGETQYF. CDR3 DNA: TGTGCCAGCAGCGGAGAGACCCAGTACTTC.

The V and J genes are TRBV5-6 and TRBJ2-1; 7 bases map to TRBD2. CDR1 SGHDT and CDR2 YYEEEE come from the germline V gene. CDR3 length equals 15 residues. The trim removed 3 bases at V and 3 bases at J, leaving 6 bases unmatched. The CDR3: CASSYGAGVYNEQFF. In DNA form, the CDR3 reads TGTGCCAGCAGCTATGGGGCGGGAGTCTACAATGAGCAGTTCTTC.

This clonotype has ten or more counts. The genes are TRBV20-1 and TRBJ2-4, with D maybe TRBD1 (5 bases). The CDR3 length is 11 residues. V gave up 5 bases and J gave up 9 bases, with 11 bases separating them. Germline CDR1 reads DFQATT; CDR2 reads SNEGSKA (reference sequence). CDR3 sequence: CSALQGSIQYF. The DNA of the CDR3 is TGCAGTGCTCTTCAGGGATCCATTCAGTACTTC.

This clonotype occurred many times. CDR3 residues: CASSLDRYNEQFF. CDR3 coding DNA: TGTGCCAGCAGCTTGGACAGATACAATGAGCAGTTCTTC. The V call is TRBV5-5, the J call TRBJ2-1, with D unclear. Trimming left V 0 bases short and J 4 bases short, with 5 bases between. The germline V gene has CDR1 SGHKS and CDR2 YYEKEE (reference sequence). The CDR3 extends over 13 amino acids.

This clonotype has just a few counts. The V and J genes are TRBV7-3 and TRBJ2-7; D remains unclear. From germline, CDR1 is SGHTA and CDR2 FQGTGA. Trimming pared 5 bases from V and 2 bases from J, leaving 10 bases between. CDR3 length: 13 residues. In DNA form, the CDR3 reads TGTGCCAGCAGCCCAAGGATCACCTACGAGCAGTACTTC. Amino acid sequence: CASSPRITYEQYF.

The chain couples TRBV10-3 to TRBJ1-2, with D possibly TRBD1 on 6 matching bases. Per the germline V gene, CDR1 is ENHRY and CDR2 is SYGVKD. This CDR3 comprises 13 residues. Trimming left V 4 bases short and J 6 bases short, with 12 bases between. CDR3 residues: CAISGQVEDGYTF. The CDR3 region has the DNA TGTGCCATCAGTGGACAGGTGGAGGATGGCTACACCTTC.

V is TRBV20-1 and J is TRBJ2-3, with D hard to call. The V gene lost 1 base and the J gene lost 3 bases, with 5 bases spanning the gap. From germline, CDR1 is DFQATT and CDR2 SNEGSKA (reference sequence). This CDR3 region has 12 residues. The CDR3 loop is CSARGSTDTQYF. The CDR3 nucleotides read TGCAGTGCTAGAGGCTCAACAGATACGCAGTATTTT.

This clonotype was observed many times. The rearrangement uses TRBV10-2 and TRBJ1-2; 10 nucleotides agree with TRBD1. With 8 bases clipped from V and 3 bases from J, the junction kept 21 bases outside the gene matches. The CDR3 is 19 amino acids. The germline V gene has CDR1 WSHSY and CDR2 SAAADI. CDR3 DNA sequence: TGCGCCAGCGCCCTACCAGCCGCCGGGACAGGGGCCAGATACTATGGCTACACCTTC. This gives the protein CASALPAAGTGARYYGYTF.

This clonotype has a count of ten or more. V usage is TRBV4-2 and J usage is TRBJ2-6; D is perhaps TRBD1 or TRBD2 (5 bases each). This CDR3 is built from 16 residues. Trimming shortened V by 2 bases and J by 2 bases, and 10 bases separated the two germline ends. The V gene's germline CDR1 is LGHNA and CDR2 YNFKEQ. CDR3 coding DNA: TGTGCCAGCAGCCAACAGCAGGGAGCTGGGGCCAACGTCCTGACTTTC. This encodes CASSQQQGAGANVLTF.

The chain links TRBV12-3 or TRBV12-4 to TRBJ1-2; no definite D call. This CDR3 is 12 amino acids long. With 10 bases removed from V and 1 base from J, the gap between germline ends came to 10 bases. CDR3 protein: CAIHTLNYGYTF. The CDR3 nucleotides read TGTGCCATCCACACCCTTAACTATGGCTACACCTTC.

This clonotype has at least ten counts. This CDR3 is CSARGDRAKPQHF. Written as DNA, the CDR3 is TGCAGTGCTAGAGGGGACAGGGCCAAGCCCCAGCATTTT. V gene TRBV20-1 combines with J gene TRBJ1-5; 9 bases are shared with TRBD1. This CDR3 spans 13 amino acids. Looked up from germline, CDR1 is DFQATT and CDR2 is SNEGSKA (reference sequence). The junction had 3 bases not matched to a gene; V was cut back by 1 base and J by 8 bases.

A few counts support this clonotype. This rearrangement joins TRBV7-8 to TRBJ1-2, with a weak D call TRBD1 (5 bases). The V gene lost 1 base and the J gene lost 0 bases, with 15 bases spanning the gap. This CDR3 is built from 17 residues. CDR1 and CDR2 (germline): SGHVS, FQNEAQ. Written as DNA, the CDR3 is TGTGCCAGCAGCTTAGGAGTTTCGGTGACAGCTAACTATGGCTACACCTTC. It yields the protein CASSLGVSVTANYGYTF.

This clonotype was picked up many times. V gene TRBV7-2 combines with J gene TRBJ2-1; 10 nucleotides align to TRBD2. The CDR3 is 18 amino acids. Unmatched junction bases numbered 11, after V lost 2 bases and J lost 4 bases. Germline loops: CDR1 SGHTA, CDR2 FQGNSA. The CDR3 nucleotides are TGTGCCAGCAGCTTAAGGCCCGGACTAGCGGAGAATTACAATGAGCAGTTCTTC. It encodes CASSLRPGLAENYNEQFF.

In the case of this clonotype: The junction differs from germline at one of its ends, possibly a read error. V gene TRBV12-3 or TRBV12-4 combines with J gene TRBJ2-3, with D unclear. The length of the CDR3 is 14 residues. CDR3 DNA: TGTGGCAGCAGTTCCCGAATCGGGACAGATACGCAGTATTTT. This translates into CGSSSRIGTDTQYF.

The V call is TRBV5-5, the J call TRBJ2-3, with D unresolved. The CDR3 spans 15 residues. CDR1 is SGHKS and CDR2 is YYEKEE in the germline V gene (reference sequence). V was cut by 1 base and J by 5 bases, with 14 bases left in between. CDR3: CASSLTWAEGDTQYF. CDR3 in DNA: TGTGCCAGCAGCTTGACTTGGGCAGAAGGAGATACGCAGTATTTT.

The chain uses TRBV2 and TRBJ2-2; D tentatively fits TRBD1 or TRBD2 (5 bases each). Germline lookup yields CDR1 SNHLY and CDR2 FYNNEI. The CDR3 totals 13 residues. Trimming took 4 bases from V and 3 from J, leaving 6 bases between them. The DNA of the CDR3 is TGTGCCAGCAGTGGGGACCACACCGGGGAGCTGTTTTTT. Its protein is CASSGDHTGELFF.

As for this clonotype: A much larger clone is a single base away; this may be a read error. CDR3 in amino acids: CAWSVLWTSGRHTDTQYF. CDR3 bases: TGTGCCTGGAGTGTACTGTGGACTAGCGGGAGGCACACAGATACGCAGTATTTT. The rearrangement joins TRBV30 to TRBJ2-3; 14 bases match TRBD2. Germline V CDR1 and CDR2: GTSNPN, SVGIG (reference sequence). The CDR3 spans 18 residues. After removal of 0 bases from V and 2 bases from J, the junction contained 7 bases not matched to a gene.

The gene calls are TRBV12-2 and TRBJ2-1; TRBD1, the table's D call, lacks a check against the DNA. TRBV12-2 is an annotated pseudogene. This CDR3 comprises 18 residues. The CDR3 nucleotides are TGTGCAAGTCGCTTCCTGGGCTTCCGGGTCTTCACATACAATGAGCAGTTCTTC. Translation: CASRFLGFRVFTYNEQFF.

This clonotype has a count of ten or more. The chain combines TRBV28 with TRBJ2-5, with 7 nucleotides matching TRBD2. Trimming cost V 6 bases and J 5 bases; bases outside gene matches: 9. CDR1 is MDHEN, CDR2 SYDVKM, per germline. The CDR3 extends over 14 amino acids. CDR3: CASSPAGDWETQYF. The DNA of the CDR3 is TGTGCCAGCAGCCCCGCGGGGGATTGGGAGACCCAGTACTTC.

This sequence joins TRBV12-3 or TRBV12-4 and TRBJ1-3; 7 nucleotides line up with TRBD1. CDR3 length: 14 residues. The trim removed 6 bases at V and 4 bases at J, leaving 6 bases unmatched. The CDR3 sequence is CASRHTGAGNTIYF. In DNA, the CDR3 is TGTGCCAGCAGACACACAGGGGCCGGAAACACCATATATTTT.

J is TRBJ2-1 and V is TRBV11-2; D uncertain. Trimming left V 5 bases short and J 11 bases short, with 10 bases between. The CDR3 runs to 11 residues. CDR1 SGHAT and CDR2 FQNNGV come from the germline V gene. The CDR3 loop reads CASSLLPKQFF. The CDR3 DNA reads TGTGCCAGCAGCCTACTACCCAAGCAGTTCTTC. Drawing the rest from reference TRBV11-2 and TRBJ2-1, the complete variable domain is EAGVAQSPRYKIIEKRQSVAFWCNPISGHATLYWYQQILGQGPKLLIQFQNNGVVDDSQLPKDRFSAERLKGVDSTLKIQPAKLEDSAVYLCASSLLPKQFFGPGTRLTVL.

This clonotype was observed a handful of times. The V gene is TRBV5-1, the J gene TRBJ1-6, with D hard to call. The germline CDR1 and CDR2 sequences are SGHRS and YFSETQ. CDR3 length: 16 amino acids. Between the trimmed V and J ends, which lost 2 bases and 0 bases, there was a span of 9 bases. The CDR3 coding sequence is TGCGCCAGCAGCTTTGACGAGAGCTCCTATAATTCACCCCTCCACTTT. It yields the protein CASSFDESSYNSPLHF. The variable domain in full, with the rest retrieved from reference TRBV5-1 and TRBJ1-6, is KAGVTQTPRYLIKTRGQQVTLSCSPISGHRSVSWYQQTPGQGLQFLFEYFSETQRNKGNFPGRFSGRQFSNSRSEMNVSTLELGDSALYLCASSFDESSYNSPLHFGNGTRLTVT.